The source of this T cell receptor (beta chain) is a study of blood T cell repertoires in COVID-19. Study-level background: Some COVID-19 samples were acute and others convalescent; all came from the United States, Italy and Spain. The analysed material was cDNA or gDNA that came from T cells, B-cell-depleted T cells, or PBMCs.

In the authors' methods: Estimates of nucleated cell counts were drawn from the amplification of reference gene primers. The protocol was immunoSEQ multiplex PCR, while the TCRdb copy is restricted to in-frame clones and leaves out a portion. The DNA was the basis for D and trimming; V, J and clone size are from that table. The table lists roughly 100,000 clones, about 72% of them singletons. The V gene lost 4 bases and the J gene lost 5 bases, with 15 bases spanning the gap. The germline gives CDR1 GTSNPN, CDR2 SVGIG (reference sequence). The CDR3 spans 15 residues. The sample taken for sequencing was peripheral blood. The chain uses TRBV30 and TRBJ1-6; D unclear. The TCR comes from a man between 60 and 75 years old with active or convalescent COVID-19. CDR3 protein: CAWTRGTDNNSPLHF. CDR3 DNA sequence: TGTGCCTGGACACGGGGAACGGATAATAATTCACCCCTCCACTTT. Full variable domain (remainder filled in from reference TRBV30 and TRBJ1-6): SQTIHQWPATLVQPVGSPLSLECTVEGTSNPNLYWYRQAAGRGLQLLFYSVGIGQISSEVPQNLSASRPQDRQFILSSKKLLLSDSGFYLCAWTRGTDNNSPLHFGNGTRLTVT.